A selection of T cell receptor beta chains follows, all from one sample in a study of CD8 T cells in Susac syndrome. TCRdb fed the immunoSEQ multiplex PCR reads into MiXCR, producing one record per CDR3 protein. The sample lists 180,000 or so distinct CDR3 sequences, 85% to 95% occurring once. The sequenced sample consisted of CD4+ T cells from PBMCs. Receptors originate from a human donor in good health. The CDR3 runs from the conserved cysteine through the conserved F or W. The D gene is left open where the match is weak. Clone size is given for some rows only: seen once, a few or many times, or a class if the clone is expanded.

clone_size d_call j_call v_call cdr3_length cdr3_aa cdr3_nt
. . TRBJ2-7 TRBV3-1 14 CASSLRGAIHEQYF TGTGCCAGCAGCCTACGGGGGGCGATCCACGAGCAGTACTTC
. . TRBJ2-1 TRBV12-3/TRBV12-4 16 CASSRLWAASYNEQFF TGTGCCAGCAGTCGTCTATGGGCGGCCTCCTACAATGAGCAGTTCTTC
. . TRBJ2-7 TRBV6-4 14 CASSGRGRAYEQYF TGTGCCAGCAGTGGCAGGGGACGGGCCTACGAGCAGTACTTC
. TRBD1 TRBJ1-2 TRBV29-1 14 CSVPLRQGNYGYTF TGCAGCGTCCCCCTTAGACAGGGAAACTATGGCTACACCTTC
. . TRBJ2-7 TRBV6-2/TRBV6-3 10 CATGMGEQYF TGTGCCACGGGTATGGGCGAGCAGTACTTC
. . TRBJ1-2 TRBV18 14 CASSPPAGDSVYTF TGTGCCAGCTCACCACCGGCAGGGGATTCGGTCTACACCTTC
. . TRBJ2-5 TRBV24-1 14 CATSDSRRGETQYF TGTGCCACCAGTGATTCGAGGCGGGGAGAGACCCAGTACTTC
. TRBD1 TRBJ2-7 TRBV20-1 19 CSASMPPRDRGLASYEQYF TGCAGTGCTAGCATGCCCCCCCGGGACAGGGGGCTTGCCTCCTACGAGCAGTACTTC
. TRBD1 TRBJ1-2 TRBV29-1 13 CSETGGLNYGYTF TGCAGCGAAACAGGGGGGCTTAACTATGGCTACACCTTC
. TRBD2 TRBJ2-1 TRBV2 17 CASSGGTSGSSYNEQFF TGTGCCAGCAGTGGAGGGACTAGCGGTAGCTCCTACAATGAGCAGTTCTTC
once TRBD1 TRBJ1-1 TRBV20-1 12 CSVGQENTEAFF TGCAGTGTCGGACAGGAGAACACTGAAGCTTTCTTT
once TRBD1 TRBJ1-2 TRBV15 15 CATSRDGRAGGGYTF TGTGCCACCAGCAGAGATGGTAGGGCAGGGGGTGGCTACACCTTC
. . TRBJ2-7 TRBV14 15 CASSVRQAQGMEQYF TGTGCCAGCAGCGTCCGACAGGCCCAGGGAATGGAGCAGTACTTC
. . TRBJ2-4 TRBV7-9 13 CASSFVGADIQYF TGTGCCAGCAGCTTTGTAGGGGCGGACATTCAGTACTTC
. . TRBJ2-7 TRBV7-2 14 CASSLGAVPTEQYF TGTGCCAGCAGCTTAGGTGCGGTCCCTACGGAGCAGTACTTC
. TRBD2 TRBJ2-7 TRBV7-6 14 CASSPRGRRYEQYF TGTGCCAGCAGCCCCCGCGGGAGACGCTACGAGCAGTACTTC
. TRBD2 TRBJ2-7 TRBV29-1 13 CSVRLAGDGEQYF TGCAGCGTTAGACTAGCGGGAGATGGTGAGCAGTACTTC
. . TRBJ2-7 TRBV1 13 CTSRLQGPYEQYF TGCACCAGCAGACTACAGGGCCCCTACGAGCAGTACTTC
once . TRBJ1-5 TRBV4-2 16 CASSQDREGSNQPQHF TGTGCCAGCAGCCAAGATCGAGAAGGGTCCAATCAGCCCCAGCATTTT
. TRBD1 TRBJ1-1 TRBV30 13 CAWDRGQNTEAFF TGTGCCTGGGACAGGGGACAGAACACTGAAGCTTTCTTT
. . TRBJ2-3 TRBV29-1 13 CSQTGGYTDTQYF TGCAGCCAAACTGGCGGATACACAGATACGCAGTATTTT
. . TRBJ2-7 TRBV30 14 CAWSVQASSYEQYF TGTGCCTGGTCGGTTCAGGCCAGCTCCTACGAGCAGTACTTC
. . TRBJ2-5 TRBV7-2 14 CASTAPPAQETQYF TGTGCCAGCACAGCCCCACCGGCCCAAGAGACCCAGTACTTC
. . TRBJ1-1 TRBV27 15 CASSRWGRERTEAFF TGTGCCAGCAGTCGCTGGGGCAGGGAACGGACTGAAGCTTTCTTT
. TRBD1 TRBJ1-5 TRBV4-1 15 CASSLSRGSNQPQHF TGCGCCAGCAGCCTCAGCAGGGGGAGCAATCAGCCCCAGCATTTT
. . TRBJ2-3 TRBV29-1 11 CSAPDGDTQYF TGCAGCGCCCCCGATGGAGATACGCAGTATTTT
. . TRBJ1-2 TRBV6-1 13 CASRLQGDYGYTF TGTGCCAGCAGACTACAGGGAGACTATGGCTACACCTTC
. . TRBJ2-1 TRBV4-2 17 CASSQGTMGWGHNEQFF TGTGCCAGCAGCCAAGGCACTATGGGGTGGGGACACAATGAGCAGTTCTTC